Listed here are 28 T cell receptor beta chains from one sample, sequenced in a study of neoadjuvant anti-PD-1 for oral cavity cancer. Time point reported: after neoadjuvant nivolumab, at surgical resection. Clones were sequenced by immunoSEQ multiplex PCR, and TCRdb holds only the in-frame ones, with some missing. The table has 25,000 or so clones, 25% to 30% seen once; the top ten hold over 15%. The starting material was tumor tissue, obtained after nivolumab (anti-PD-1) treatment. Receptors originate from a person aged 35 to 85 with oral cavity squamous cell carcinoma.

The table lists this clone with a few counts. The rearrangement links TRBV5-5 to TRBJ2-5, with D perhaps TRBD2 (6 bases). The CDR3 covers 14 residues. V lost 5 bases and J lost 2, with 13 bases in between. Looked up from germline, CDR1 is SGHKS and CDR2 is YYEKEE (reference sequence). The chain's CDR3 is CASRTAGGQETQYF. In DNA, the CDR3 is TGTGCCAGCAGGACCGCCGGAGGGCAAGAGACCCAGTACTTC.

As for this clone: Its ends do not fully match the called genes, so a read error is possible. This CDR3 reads CASTLKRGTYTEAFF. The CDR3 nucleotides are TGTGCCAGCACCTTAAAACGGGGCACGTACACTGAAGCTTTCTTT. The genes are TRBV7-8 and TRBJ1-1, with D perhaps TRBD1 (5 bases). Per germline, CDR1 SGHVS and CDR2 FQNEAQ. This CDR3 has 15 amino acids. Together with reference TRBV7-8 and TRBJ1-1, the CDR3 gives the full variable domain: GAGVSQSPRYKVAKRGQDVALRCDPISGHVSLFWYQQALGQGPEFLTYFQNEAQLDKSGLPSDRFFAERPEGSVSTLKIQRTQQEDSAVYLCASTLKRGTYTEAFFGQGTRLTVV.

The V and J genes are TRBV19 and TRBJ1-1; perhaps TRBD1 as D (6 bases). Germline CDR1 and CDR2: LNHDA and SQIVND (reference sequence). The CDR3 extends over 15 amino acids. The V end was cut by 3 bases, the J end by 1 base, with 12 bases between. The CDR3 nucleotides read TGTGCCAGTAGTATCTACGGGACACCGAACACTGAAGCTTTCTTT. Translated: CASSIYGTPNTEAFF.

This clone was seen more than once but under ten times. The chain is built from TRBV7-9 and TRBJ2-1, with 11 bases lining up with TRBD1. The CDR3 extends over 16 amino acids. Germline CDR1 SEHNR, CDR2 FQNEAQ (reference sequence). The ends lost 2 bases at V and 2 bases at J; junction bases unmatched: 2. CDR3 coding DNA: TGTGCCAGCAGCTTACGGGGACAGGGGGCCTACAATGAGCAGTTCTTC. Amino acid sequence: CASSLRGQGAYNEQFF.

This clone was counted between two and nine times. The CDR3 bases are TGTGCCAGCAGCCGGGAGACCACAGATACGCAGTATTTT. It codes for CASSRETTDTQYF. This chain joins TRBV7-7 and TRBJ2-3, with a possible D match to TRBD2 (6 bases). The germline gives CDR1 SSHAT, CDR2 FNYEAQ (reference sequence). The V end lost 5 bases, the J end lost 2 bases, and 8 bases lay between the germline ends. CDR3 length: 13 residues.

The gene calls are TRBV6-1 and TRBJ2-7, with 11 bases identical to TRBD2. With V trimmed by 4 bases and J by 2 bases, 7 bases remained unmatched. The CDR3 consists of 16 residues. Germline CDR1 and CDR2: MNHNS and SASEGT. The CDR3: CASSGGTSGTTYEQYF. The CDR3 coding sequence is TGTGCCAGCAGTGGAGGGACTAGCGGCACCACCTACGAGCAGTACTTC.

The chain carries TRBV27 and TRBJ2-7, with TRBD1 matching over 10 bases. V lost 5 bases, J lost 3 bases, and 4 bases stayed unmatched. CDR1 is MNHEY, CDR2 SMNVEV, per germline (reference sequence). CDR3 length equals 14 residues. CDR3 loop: CASSIGQGDYEQYF. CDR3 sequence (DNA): TGTGCCAGCAGTATAGGACAGGGGGACTACGAGCAGTACTTC.

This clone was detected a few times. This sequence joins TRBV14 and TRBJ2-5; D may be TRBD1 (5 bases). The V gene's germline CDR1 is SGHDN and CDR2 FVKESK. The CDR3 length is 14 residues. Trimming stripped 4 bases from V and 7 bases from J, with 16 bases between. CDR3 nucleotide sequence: TGTGCCAGCAGCCTCCACTCAGGGTTAGGGACCCAGTACTTC. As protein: CASSLHSGLGTQYF.

The CDR3 loop is CASSERGGYQPQHF. The CDR3, as DNA: TGCGCCAGCAGCGAGCGGGGGGGTTATCAGCCCCAGCATTTT. V and J are TRBV10-2 and TRBJ1-5, with a tentative D call TRBD1 (5 bases). This CDR3 has 14 amino acids. V was cut by 6 bases and J by 5 bases, with 14 bases left in between. Germline V gene lookup returns CDR1 WSHSY and CDR2 SAAADI.

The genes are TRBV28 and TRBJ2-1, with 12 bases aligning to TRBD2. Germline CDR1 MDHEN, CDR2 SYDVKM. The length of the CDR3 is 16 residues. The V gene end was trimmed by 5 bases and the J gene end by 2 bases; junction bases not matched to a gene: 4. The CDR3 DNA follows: TGTGCCAGCAGTCTCTGGACTAGCGGGACCTACAATGAGCAGTTCTTC. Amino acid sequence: CASSLWTSGTYNEQFF.

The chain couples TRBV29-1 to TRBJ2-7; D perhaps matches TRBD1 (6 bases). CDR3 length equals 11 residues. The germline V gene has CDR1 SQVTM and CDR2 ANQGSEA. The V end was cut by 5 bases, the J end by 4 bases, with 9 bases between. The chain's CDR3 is CSVRQVYEQYF. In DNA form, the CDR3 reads TGCAGCGTTCGACAGGTTTACGAGCAGTACTTC.

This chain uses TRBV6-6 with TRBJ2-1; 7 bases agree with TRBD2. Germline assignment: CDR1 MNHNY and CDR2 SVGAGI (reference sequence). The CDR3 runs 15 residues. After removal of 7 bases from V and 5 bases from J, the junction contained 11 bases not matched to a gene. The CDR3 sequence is CASTQGLVPNNEQFF. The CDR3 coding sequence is TGTGCCAGCACCCAAGGACTAGTCCCCAACAATGAGCAGTTCTTC.

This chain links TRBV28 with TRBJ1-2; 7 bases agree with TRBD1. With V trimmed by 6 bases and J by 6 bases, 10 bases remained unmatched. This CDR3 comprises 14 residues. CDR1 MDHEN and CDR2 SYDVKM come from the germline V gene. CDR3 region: CASRRQGERNGYTF. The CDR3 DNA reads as TGTGCCAGCAGAAGGCAGGGGGAGAGGAATGGCTACACCTTC.

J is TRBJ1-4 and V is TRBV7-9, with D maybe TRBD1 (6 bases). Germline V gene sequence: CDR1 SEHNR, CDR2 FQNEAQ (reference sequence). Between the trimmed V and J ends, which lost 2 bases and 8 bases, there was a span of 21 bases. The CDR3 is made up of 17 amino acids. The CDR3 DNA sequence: TGTGCCAGCAGCTTAAGGGACACGGCGAGGTGGAGGGAAAAACTGTTTTTT. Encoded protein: CASSLRDTARWREKLFF.

The CDR3: CASSLVQGARYEQYF. The CDR3 region has the DNA TGTGCCAGCAGCTTGGTACAGGGGGCAAGGTACGAGCAGTACTTC. J is TRBJ2-7 and V is TRBV5-5, with 9 bases matching TRBD1. The CDR3 length is 15 residues. The V and J ends lost 0 bases and 4 bases, in that order; junction bases with no gene match: 5. Germline lookup yields CDR1 SGHKS and CDR2 YYEKEE (reference sequence).

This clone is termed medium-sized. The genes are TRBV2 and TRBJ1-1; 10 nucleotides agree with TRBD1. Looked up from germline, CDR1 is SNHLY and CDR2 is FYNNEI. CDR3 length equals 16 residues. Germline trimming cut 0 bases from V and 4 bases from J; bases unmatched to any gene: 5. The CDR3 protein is CASSEARTGGITEAFF. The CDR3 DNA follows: TGTGCCAGCAGTGAAGCAAGGACAGGGGGGATCACTGAAGCTTTCTTT.

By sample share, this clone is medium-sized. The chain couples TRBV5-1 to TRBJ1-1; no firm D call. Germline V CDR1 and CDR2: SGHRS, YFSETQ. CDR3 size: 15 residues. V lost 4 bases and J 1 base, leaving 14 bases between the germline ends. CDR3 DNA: TGCGCCAGCAGCCGTTCCCTGGGCGGGAACACTGAAGCTTTCTTT. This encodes CASSRSLGGNTEAFF.

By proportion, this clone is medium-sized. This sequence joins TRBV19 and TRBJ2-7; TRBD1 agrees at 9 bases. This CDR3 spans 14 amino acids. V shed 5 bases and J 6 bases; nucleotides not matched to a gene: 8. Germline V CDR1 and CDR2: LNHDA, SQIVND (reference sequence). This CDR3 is CASSFGQGLGEQYF. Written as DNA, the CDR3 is TGTGCCAGTAGTTTCGGACAGGGGCTGGGCGAGCAGTACTTC.

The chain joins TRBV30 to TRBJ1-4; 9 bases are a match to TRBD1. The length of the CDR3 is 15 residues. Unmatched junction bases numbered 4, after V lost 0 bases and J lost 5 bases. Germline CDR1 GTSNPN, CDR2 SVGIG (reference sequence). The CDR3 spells CAWSVRGTGNEKLFF. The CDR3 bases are TGTGCCTGGAGTGTAAGAGGGACAGGGAATGAAAAACTGTTTTTT.

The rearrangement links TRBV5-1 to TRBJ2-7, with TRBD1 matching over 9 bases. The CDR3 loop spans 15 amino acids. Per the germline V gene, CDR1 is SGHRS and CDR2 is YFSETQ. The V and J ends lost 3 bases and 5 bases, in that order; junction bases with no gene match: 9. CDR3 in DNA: TGCGCCAGCAGCTGGGCGACAGGGGGGGCCCACGAGCAGTACTTC. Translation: CASSWATGGAHEQYF.

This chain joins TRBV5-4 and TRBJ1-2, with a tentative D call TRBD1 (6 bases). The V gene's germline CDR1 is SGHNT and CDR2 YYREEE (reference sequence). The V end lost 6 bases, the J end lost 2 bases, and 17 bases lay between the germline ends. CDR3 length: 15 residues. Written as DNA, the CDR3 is TGTGCCAGCACTCCCACACCCGGGGGCAACTATGGCTACACCTTC. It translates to CASTPTPGGNYGYTF.

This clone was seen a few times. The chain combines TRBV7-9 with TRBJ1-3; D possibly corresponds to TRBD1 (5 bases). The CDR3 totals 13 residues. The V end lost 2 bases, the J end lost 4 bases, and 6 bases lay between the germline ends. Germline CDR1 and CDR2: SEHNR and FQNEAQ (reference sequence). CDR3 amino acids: CASSLRQGNTIYF. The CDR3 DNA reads TGTGCCAGCAGCTTACGACAGGGAAACACCATATATTTT.

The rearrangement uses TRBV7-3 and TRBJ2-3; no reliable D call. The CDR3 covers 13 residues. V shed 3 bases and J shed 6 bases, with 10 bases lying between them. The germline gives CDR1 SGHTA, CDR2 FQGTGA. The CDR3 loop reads CASSFITRDTQYF. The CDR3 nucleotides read TGTGCCAGCAGCTTTATAACAAGGGATACGCAGTATTTT.

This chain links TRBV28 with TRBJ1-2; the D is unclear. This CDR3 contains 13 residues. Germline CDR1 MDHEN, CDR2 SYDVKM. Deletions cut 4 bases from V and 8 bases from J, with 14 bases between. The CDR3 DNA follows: TGTGCCAGCAGTTCCGGCAGTAGAGCGGGCTACACCTTC. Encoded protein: CASSSGSRAGYTF.

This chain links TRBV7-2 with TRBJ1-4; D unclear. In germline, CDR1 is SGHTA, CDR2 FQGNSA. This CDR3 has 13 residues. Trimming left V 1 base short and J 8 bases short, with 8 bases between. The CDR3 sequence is CASSLGSREKLFF. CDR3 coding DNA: TGTGCCAGCAGCTTAGGAAGCAGGGAAAAACTGTTTTTT. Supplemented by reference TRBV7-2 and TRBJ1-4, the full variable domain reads GAGVSQSPSNKVTEKGKDVELRCDPISGHTALYWYRQSLGQGLEFLIYFQGNSAPDKSGLPSDRFSAERTGGSVSTLTIQRTQQEDSAVYLCASSLGSREKLFFGSGTQLSVL.

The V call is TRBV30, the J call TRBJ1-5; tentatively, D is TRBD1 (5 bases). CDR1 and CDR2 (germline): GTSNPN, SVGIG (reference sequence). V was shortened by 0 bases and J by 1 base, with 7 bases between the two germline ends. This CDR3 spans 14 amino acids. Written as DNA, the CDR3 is TGTGCCTGGAGTGTAGGGGCAAGCAATCAGCCCCAGCATTTT. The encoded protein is CAWSVGASNQPQHF.

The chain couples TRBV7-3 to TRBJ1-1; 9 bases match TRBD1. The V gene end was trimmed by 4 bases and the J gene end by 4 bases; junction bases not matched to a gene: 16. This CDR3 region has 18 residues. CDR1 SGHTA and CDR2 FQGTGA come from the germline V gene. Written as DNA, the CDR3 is TGTGCCAGCAGCTGGGGAACCGGGACAGGGTGGCGAAGCACTGAAGCTTTCTTT. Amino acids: CASSWGTGTGWRSTEAFF.

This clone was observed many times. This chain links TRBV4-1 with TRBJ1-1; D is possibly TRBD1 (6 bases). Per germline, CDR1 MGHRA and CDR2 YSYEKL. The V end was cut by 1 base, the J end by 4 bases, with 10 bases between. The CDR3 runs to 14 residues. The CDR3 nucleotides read TGCGCCAGCAGCCAAGCGACAGGTAGCACTGAAGCTTTCTTT. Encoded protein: CASSQATGSTEAFF.